This T cell receptor beta chain was identified in a study of post-analysis software for immune sequencing data. The wider study: Recorded subtypes: relapsing-remitting, secondary progressive, progressive-relapsing; some patients unannotated.

Carried by the TCR beta cDNA libraries were unique molecular identifiers. TCRdb itself ran the PCR reads through MiXCR, one entry per CDR3 protein. The sample consists of about 400,000 distinct CDR3 sequences, roughly 38% of them appearing once. Study results and caveats: Controls showed significantly higher normalized Chao1 diversity than did multiple sclerosis patients. Higher frequency in patients than in controls was seen for a handful of TRBV segments, with TRBV5-6, TRBV5-1 and TRBV20-1 among them.

The CDR3 loop spans 16 amino acids. V was pared by 3 bases and J by 2 bases, with 6 bases of the junction left unmatched. Germline V gene sequence: CDR1 SEHNR, CDR2 FQNEAQ (reference sequence). On this clonotype itself: Its antigen is unidentified.

Specimen: blood. The source is a girl aged 5-17 years with multiple sclerosis. V is TRBV7-9 and J is TRBJ2-5; 10 bases are a match to TRBD1. CDR3 DNA: TGTGCCAGCAGCTTCCTACGGACAGGGGGACAAGAGACCCAGTACTTC. Amino acid sequence: CASSFLRTGGQETQYF.